These T cell receptor beta chains were read from a single sample in a study of CD8 T cells in Susac syndrome. Each CDR3 protein gets one entry after TCRdb re-called the immunoSEQ multiplex PCR reads with MiXCR. The table records 180,000 or so distinct CDR3 sequences, around 95% of them present only once. The sequenced material came from CD4+ T cells from PBMCs. These receptors were collected from a human donor in good health. The CDR3 runs from the conserved cysteine through the conserved F or W. The D gene is left open where the match is weak. Size values are once, few and many counts, or a class for expanded clones, and some rows have none.

cdr3_nt cdr3_aa v_call d_call j_call clone_size
TGCAGTGCAATCCGGGCTAACTTTGGGGAGACCCAGTACTTC CSAIRANFGETQYF TRBV20-1 - TRBJ2-5 -
TGTGCCAGCAGTGAAAGTGAGGACTATGGCTACACCTTC CASSESEDYGYTF TRBV2 - TRBJ1-2 -
TGCAGTGCTGCGGACGGCGGGCAATTTGGCTACACCTTC CSAADGGQFGYTF TRBV20-1 - TRBJ1-2 -
TGTGCCAGCAGCTTAGCGGAAGCAGGGACGCACGAGCAGTACTTC CASSLAEAGTHEQYF TRBV7-9 - TRBJ2-7 -
TGTGCCAGCAGTCCCAGTCCCCCAGGGGACGGCTACACCTTC CASSPSPPGDGYTF TRBV12-3/TRBV12-4 - TRBJ1-2 -
TGTGCCAGCAGCTTATCGGGGGGACAGGATGAAGCTTTCTTT CASSLSGGQDEAFF TRBV7-9 TRBD1 TRBJ1-1 -
TGCAGCGTTGGTCAAAGAGGAGAGACCCAGTACTTC CSVGQRGETQYF TRBV29-1 - TRBJ2-5 -
TGCAGCGTTGAAGAGAACCAATACACCGGGGAGCTGTTTTTT CSVEENQYTGELFF TRBV29-1 - TRBJ2-2 -
TGTGCCAGCAGCACTGTGGGAGCCTACGAGCAGTACTTC CASSTVGAYEQYF TRBV6-2/TRBV6-3 - TRBJ2-7 few
TGCAGTGCTAGAGGGGGGGGCTACGAGCAGTACTTC CSARGGGYEQYF TRBV20-1 TRBD2 TRBJ2-7 -
TGTGCCAGTAGTGTCGGGACAGGACTCATGAACACTGAAGCTTTCTTT CASSVGTGLMNTEAFF TRBV19 TRBD1 TRBJ1-1 -
TGCAGCGTGCCCGGGACAAATGGCTACACCTTC CSVPGTNGYTF TRBV29-1 - TRBJ1-2 -
TGTGCCAGCAGTTTTGAACTTTTGAAACCCTACAATGAGCAGTTCTTC CASSFELLKPYNEQFF TRBV12-3/TRBV12-4 - TRBJ2-1 once
TGTGCCAGCAGGACAGAAGGGGCGAACACTGAAGCTTTCTTT CASRTEGANTEAFF TRBV6-5 - TRBJ1-1 -
TGTGCCGTCGGCTCCGGGGGAGACACCGGGGAGCTGTTTTTT CAVGSGGDTGELFF TRBV24-1 - TRBJ2-2 -
TGTGCCAGCAGTGAAAGCGGCAGGTCTAACTATGGCTACACCTTC CASSESGRSNYGYTF TRBV25-1 - TRBJ1-2 -
TGTGCCTGGAGTACTGGAGGGGGCTACAATGAGCAGTTCTTC CAWSTGGGYNEQFF TRBV30 - TRBJ2-1 -
TGTGCCAGCACCTTTGGAGAGCTATACGAGCAGTACTTC CASTFGELYEQYF TRBV12-3/TRBV12-4 - TRBJ2-7 -
TGTGCCAGCAGCTTAGGTGTTGGATGGAGTGAAGCTTTCTTT CASSLGVGWSEAFF TRBV7-9 - TRBJ1-1 -
TGTGCCAGCAGCCTAGCGGGGGGGCGAATAGGTGAGCAGTTCTTC CASSLAGGRIGEQFF TRBV14 TRBD2 TRBJ2-1 -
TGTGCCAGCAGCTTGGAGGCACATTCCTACGAGCAGTACTTC CASSLEAHSYEQYF TRBV5-6 - TRBJ2-7 -
TGTGCCAGCAGCCCGAGGGTGGACAATGAGCAGTTCTTC CASSPRVDNEQFF TRBV14 - TRBJ2-1 once
TGTGCCAGCAGCGCCCAAGACAGGGCGGGCACTGAAGCTTTCTTT CASSAQDRAGTEAFF TRBV9 TRBD1 TRBJ1-1 -
TGCAGTGCTAGGTTGGGAGCGGGGGCCACTGAAGCTTTCTTT CSARLGAGATEAFF TRBV20-1 - TRBJ1-1 -
TGTGCCAGCAGCTTTGAGGCGGGGGCGGACACCGGGGAGCTGTTTTTT CASSFEAGADTGELFF TRBV7-3 - TRBJ2-2 -
TGTGCCAGCATCCCCCCAGGGGGGGGGTCCTACAATGAGCAGTTCTTC CASIPPGGGSYNEQFF TRBV28 - TRBJ2-1 once
TGCAGTGCTAGAGATCCAGGGATCGCGGACGAGCAGTACTTC CSARDPGIADEQYF TRBV20-1 - TRBJ2-7 -
TGTGCCAGCAGTTTTCTCCAGGGCAACTATGGCTACACCTTC CASSFLQGNYGYTF TRBV6-6 - TRBJ1-2 -
TGTGCCAGCAGCTTACCTACTAAGGTCGAGCAGTACTTC CASSLPTKVEQYF TRBV7-2 - TRBJ2-7 once
TGTGCCAGCAGCGATCAGCAGCTGCGCGAGCAGTACTTC CASSDQQLREQYF TRBV6-2/TRBV6-3 - TRBJ2-7 -
TGTGCCAGCAGCCTAGATCTCCATACGCAGTATTTT CASSLDLHTQYF TRBV2 - TRBJ2-3 -
TGTGCCAGCAGTCCGCACGGGGGAGCCAAAAACATTCAGTACTTC CASSPHGGAKNIQYF TRBV12-3/TRBV12-4 - TRBJ2-4 -
TGCAGCGCCGTGGTGAGCTCCTACGAGCAGTACTTC CSAVVSSYEQYF TRBV29-1 - TRBJ2-7 -
TGTGCCAGCACCCTCGCAGGAGGGAATGGGGCCAACGTCCTGACTTTC CASTLAGGNGANVLTF TRBV7-2 - TRBJ2-6 -
TGTGCCAGCAGCCCCGGACTAGCGGGGGGGTACGAGCAGTACTTC CASSPGLAGGYEQYF TRBV9 TRBD2 TRBJ2-7 -
TGTGCCAGCAGTGCCAGGGGAGGCGAAGAAGCTTTCTTT CASSARGGEEAFF TRBV27 - TRBJ1-1 -
TGCAGTGGCTCGACAGGCGCCTCCTACGAGCAGTACTTC CSGSTGASYEQYF TRBV20-1 - TRBJ2-7 -
TGCAGTGCTAGAGACCCAGGGGGGGGCACCGAGCAGTACTTC CSARDPGGGTEQYF TRBV20-1 - TRBJ2-7 -
TGCAGTGCCGACGATAAGGACAATGAGCAGTTCTTC CSADDKDNEQFF TRBV20-1 - TRBJ2-1 -
TGCAGCGTTGGAGTCGGGTCAGGGAACAATCAGCCCCAGCATTTT CSVGVGSGNNQPQHF TRBV29-1 - TRBJ1-5 once
TGTGCCACCAGCAGAGTTTCGAACACCGGGGAGCTGTTTTTT CATSRVSNTGELFF TRBV15 - TRBJ2-2 -
TGCGCCAGCAGCCAGCTCATGATTGGGGACTATGGCTACACCTTC CASSQLMIGDYGYTF TRBV4-3 - TRBJ1-2 -
TGCAGTGCTGGCTTGGACGGCTCCTACGAGCAGTACTTC CSAGLDGSYEQYF TRBV20-1 - TRBJ2-7 -
TGTGCCAGCAGTACAAGGGTGAACTATGGCTACACCTTC CASSTRVNYGYTF TRBV28 - TRBJ1-2 -
TGTGCCAGCAGCGCCGGGACCGGAGACTATGGCTACACCTTC CASSAGTGDYGYTF TRBV9 - TRBJ1-2 -
TGCAGTGCTAGCTTGGGACCGAACACTGAAGCTTTCTTT CSASLGPNTEAFF TRBV20-1 - TRBJ1-1 -
TGCAGTGCTCGCCCCTTAGAGAGCGAGCAGTACTTC CSARPLESEQYF TRBV20-1 - TRBJ2-7 -